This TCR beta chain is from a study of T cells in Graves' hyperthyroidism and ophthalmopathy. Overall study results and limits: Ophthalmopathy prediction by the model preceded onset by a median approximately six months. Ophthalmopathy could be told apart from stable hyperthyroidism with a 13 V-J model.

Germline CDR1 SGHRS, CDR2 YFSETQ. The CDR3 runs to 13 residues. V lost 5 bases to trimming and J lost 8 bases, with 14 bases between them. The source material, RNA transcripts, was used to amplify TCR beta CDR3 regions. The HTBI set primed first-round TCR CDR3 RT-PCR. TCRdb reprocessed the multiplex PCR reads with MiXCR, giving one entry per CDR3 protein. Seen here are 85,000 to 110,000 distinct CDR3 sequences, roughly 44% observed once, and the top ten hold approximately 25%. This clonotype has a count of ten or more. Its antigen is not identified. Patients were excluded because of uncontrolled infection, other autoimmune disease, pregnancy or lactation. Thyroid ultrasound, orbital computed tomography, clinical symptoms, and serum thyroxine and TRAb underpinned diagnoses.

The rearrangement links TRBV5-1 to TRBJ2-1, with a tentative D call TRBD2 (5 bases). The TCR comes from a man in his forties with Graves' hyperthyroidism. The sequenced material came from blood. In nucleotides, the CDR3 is TGCGCCAGCAGGAGGCCTGGCGGGCATGAGCAGTTCTTC. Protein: CASRRPGGHEQFF.